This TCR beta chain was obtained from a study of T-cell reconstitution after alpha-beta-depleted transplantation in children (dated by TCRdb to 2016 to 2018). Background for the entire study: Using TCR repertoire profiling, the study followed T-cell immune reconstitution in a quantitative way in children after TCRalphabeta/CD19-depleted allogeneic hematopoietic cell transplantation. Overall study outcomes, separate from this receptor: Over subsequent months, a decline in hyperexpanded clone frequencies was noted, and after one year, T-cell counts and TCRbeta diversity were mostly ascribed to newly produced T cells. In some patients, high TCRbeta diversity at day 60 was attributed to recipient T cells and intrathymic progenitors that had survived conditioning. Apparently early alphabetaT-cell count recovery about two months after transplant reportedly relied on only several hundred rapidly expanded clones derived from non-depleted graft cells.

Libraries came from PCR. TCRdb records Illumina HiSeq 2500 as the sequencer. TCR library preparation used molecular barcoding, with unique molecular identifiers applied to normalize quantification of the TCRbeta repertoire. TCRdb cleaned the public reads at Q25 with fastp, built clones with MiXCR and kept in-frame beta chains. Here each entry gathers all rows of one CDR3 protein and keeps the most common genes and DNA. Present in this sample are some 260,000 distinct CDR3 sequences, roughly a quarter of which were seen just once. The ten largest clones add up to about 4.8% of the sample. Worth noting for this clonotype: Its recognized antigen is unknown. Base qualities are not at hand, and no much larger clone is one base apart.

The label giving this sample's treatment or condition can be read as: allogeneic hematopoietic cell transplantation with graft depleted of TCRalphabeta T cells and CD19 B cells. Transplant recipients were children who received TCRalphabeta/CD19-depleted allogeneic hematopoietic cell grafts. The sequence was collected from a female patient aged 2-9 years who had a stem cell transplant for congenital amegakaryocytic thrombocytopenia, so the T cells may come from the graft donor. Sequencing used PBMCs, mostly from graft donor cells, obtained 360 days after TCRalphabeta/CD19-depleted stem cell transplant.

The CDR3 here reads CSARESGEAFF. The nucleotides read TGCAGTGCTAGGGAGAGTGGTGAAGCTTTCTTT. This chain joins TRBV20-1 to TRBJ1-1, with no D gene named confidently. Including cysteine and phenylalanine, the CDR3 has 11 amino acids. Only the CDR3 part of the read is kept: 33 bases, read in frame from the first base. According to the germline V gene (reference sequence), CDR1 reads DFQATT and CDR2 reads SNEGSKA. V loses 3 bases of germline sequence and J loses 7 bases, and the interval between the two ends is 9 bases.